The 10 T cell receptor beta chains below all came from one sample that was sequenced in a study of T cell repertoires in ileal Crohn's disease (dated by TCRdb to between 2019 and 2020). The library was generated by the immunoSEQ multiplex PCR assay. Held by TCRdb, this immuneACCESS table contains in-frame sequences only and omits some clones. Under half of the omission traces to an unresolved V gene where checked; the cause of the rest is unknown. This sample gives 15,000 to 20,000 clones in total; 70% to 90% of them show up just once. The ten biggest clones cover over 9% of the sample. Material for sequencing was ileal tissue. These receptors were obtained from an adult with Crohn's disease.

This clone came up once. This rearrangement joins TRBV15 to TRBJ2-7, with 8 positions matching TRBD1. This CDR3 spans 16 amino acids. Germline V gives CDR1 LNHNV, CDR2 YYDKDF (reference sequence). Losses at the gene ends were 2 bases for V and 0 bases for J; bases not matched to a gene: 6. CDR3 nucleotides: TGTGCCACCAGCAGATTAAGGACAGGGAGCTCCTACGAGCAGTACTTC. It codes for CATSRLRTGSSYEQYF.

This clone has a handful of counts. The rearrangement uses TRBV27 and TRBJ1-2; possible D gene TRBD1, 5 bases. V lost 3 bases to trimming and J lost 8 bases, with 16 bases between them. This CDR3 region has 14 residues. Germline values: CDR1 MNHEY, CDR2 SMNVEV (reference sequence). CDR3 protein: CASSLMGRGTGYTF. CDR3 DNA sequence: TGTGCCAGCAGTTTGATGGGTAGGGGCACGGGCTACACCTTC.

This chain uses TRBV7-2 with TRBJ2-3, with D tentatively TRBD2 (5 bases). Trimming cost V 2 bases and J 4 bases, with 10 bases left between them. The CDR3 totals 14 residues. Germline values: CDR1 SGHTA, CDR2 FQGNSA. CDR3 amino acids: CASSLSGWADTQYF. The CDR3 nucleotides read TGTGCCAGCAGCTTAAGCGGCTGGGCAGATACGCAGTATTTT. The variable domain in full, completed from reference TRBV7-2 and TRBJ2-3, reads GAGVSQSPSNKVTEKGKDVELRCDPISGHTALYWYRQSLGQGLEFLIYFQGNSAPDKSGLPSDRFSAERTGGSVSTLTIQRTQQEDSAVYLCASSLSGWADTQYFGPGTRLTVL.

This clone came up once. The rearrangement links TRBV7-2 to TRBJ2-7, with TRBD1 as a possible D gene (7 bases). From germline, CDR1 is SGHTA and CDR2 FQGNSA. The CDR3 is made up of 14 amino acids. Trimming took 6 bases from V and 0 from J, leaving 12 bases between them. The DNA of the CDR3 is TGTGCCAGCAGGGCGGGACAGTTCTCCTACGAGCAGTACTTC. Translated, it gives CASRAGQFSYEQYF.

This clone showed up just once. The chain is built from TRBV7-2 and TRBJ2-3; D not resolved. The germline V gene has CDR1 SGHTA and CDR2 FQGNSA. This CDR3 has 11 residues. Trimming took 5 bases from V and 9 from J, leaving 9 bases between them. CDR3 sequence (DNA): TGTGCCAGCAGCCGAGGAGACACGCAGTATTTT. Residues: CASSRGDTQYF. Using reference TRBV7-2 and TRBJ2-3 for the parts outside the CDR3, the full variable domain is GAGVSQSPSNKVTEKGKDVELRCDPISGHTALYWYRQSLGQGLEFLIYFQGNSAPDKSGLPSDRFSAERTGGSVSTLTIQRTQQEDSAVYLCASSRGDTQYFGPGTRLTVL.

CDR3 DNA sequence: TGTGCCAGCAGTGAAACCCAGGGGGCCGGGGGCTACACCTTC. Its protein is CASSETQGAGGYTF. This rearrangement joins TRBV6-5 to TRBJ1-2; 8 bases map to TRBD1. CDR1 is MNHEY, CDR2 SVGAGI, per germline. The CDR3 sequence is 14 residues long. J lost 8 bases, V lost 5 bases, and 10 bases had no gene match.

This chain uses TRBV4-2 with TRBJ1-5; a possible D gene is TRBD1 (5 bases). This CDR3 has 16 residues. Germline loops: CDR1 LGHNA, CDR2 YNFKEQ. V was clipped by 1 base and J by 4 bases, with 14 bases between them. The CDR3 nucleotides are TGTGCCAGCAGCCAAGGAATGCAGGGTGTGAATCAGCCCCAGCATTTT. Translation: CASSQGMQGVNQPQHF.

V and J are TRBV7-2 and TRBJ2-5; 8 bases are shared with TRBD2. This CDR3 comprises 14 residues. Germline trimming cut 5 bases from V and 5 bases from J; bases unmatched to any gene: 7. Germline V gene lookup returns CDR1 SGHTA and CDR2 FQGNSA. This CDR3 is CASSLGGGSETQYF. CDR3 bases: TGTGCCAGCAGCCTCGGCGGGGGGTCCGAGACCCAGTACTTC.

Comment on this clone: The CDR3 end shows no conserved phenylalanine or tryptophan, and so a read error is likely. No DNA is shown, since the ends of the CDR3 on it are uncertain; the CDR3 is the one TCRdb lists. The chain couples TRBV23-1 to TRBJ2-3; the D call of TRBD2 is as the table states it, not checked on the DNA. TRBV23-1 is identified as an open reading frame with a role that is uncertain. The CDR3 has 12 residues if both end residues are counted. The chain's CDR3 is CASSHRTGTSLI.

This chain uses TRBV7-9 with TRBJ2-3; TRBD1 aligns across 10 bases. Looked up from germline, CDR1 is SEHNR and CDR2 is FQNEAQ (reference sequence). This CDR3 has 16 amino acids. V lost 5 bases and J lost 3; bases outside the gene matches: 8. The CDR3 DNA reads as TGTGCCAGCAGCACCAGACAGGGGGCTGGTACAGATACGCAGTATTTT. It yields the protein CASSTRQGAGTDTQYF.